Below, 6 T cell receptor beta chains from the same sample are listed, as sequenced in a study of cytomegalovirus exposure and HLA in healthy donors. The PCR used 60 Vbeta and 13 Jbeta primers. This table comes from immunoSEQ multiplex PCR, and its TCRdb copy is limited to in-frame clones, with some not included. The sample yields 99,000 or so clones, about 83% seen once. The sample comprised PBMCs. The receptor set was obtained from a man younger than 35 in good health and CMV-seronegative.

The CDR3 DNA sequence: TGTGCCAGCAGGGCGGGCGGGGGTAACACCGGGGAGCTGTTTTTT. Translating gives CASRAGGGNTGELFF. The chain couples TRBV7-2 to TRBJ2-2; TRBD2 agrees at 7 bases. This CDR3 comprises 15 residues. Trimming removed 6 bases from V and 2 bases from J; junction bases left unmatched: 6. The germline V gene encodes CDR1 SGHTA and CDR2 FQGNSA.

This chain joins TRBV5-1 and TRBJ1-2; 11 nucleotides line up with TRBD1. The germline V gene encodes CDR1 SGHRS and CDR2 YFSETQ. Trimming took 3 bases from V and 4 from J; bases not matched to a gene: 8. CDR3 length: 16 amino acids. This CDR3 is CASSSSPGTGGYGYTF. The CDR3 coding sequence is TGCGCCAGCAGCTCAAGTCCCGGGACAGGGGGCTATGGCTACACCTTC.

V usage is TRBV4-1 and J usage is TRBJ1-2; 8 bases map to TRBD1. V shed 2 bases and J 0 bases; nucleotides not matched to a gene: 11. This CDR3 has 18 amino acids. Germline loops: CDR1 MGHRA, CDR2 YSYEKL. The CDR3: CASSQNRGESKANYGYTF. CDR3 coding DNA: TGCGCCAGCAGCCAAAACAGGGGGGAGTCAAAAGCTAACTATGGCTACACCTTC.

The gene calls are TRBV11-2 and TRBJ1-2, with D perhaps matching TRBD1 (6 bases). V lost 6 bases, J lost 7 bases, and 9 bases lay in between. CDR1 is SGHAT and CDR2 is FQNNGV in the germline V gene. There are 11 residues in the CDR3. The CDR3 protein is CASSSGVGYTF. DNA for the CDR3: TGTGCCAGCAGTTCAGGGGTTGGCTACACCTTC.

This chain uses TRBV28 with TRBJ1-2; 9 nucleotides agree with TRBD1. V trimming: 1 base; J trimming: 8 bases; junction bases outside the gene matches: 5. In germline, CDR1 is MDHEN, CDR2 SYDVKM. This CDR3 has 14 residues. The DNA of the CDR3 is TGTGCCAGCAGTTTATCGGACAGGGGATGGGGCTACACCTTC. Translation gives CASSLSDRGWGYTF.

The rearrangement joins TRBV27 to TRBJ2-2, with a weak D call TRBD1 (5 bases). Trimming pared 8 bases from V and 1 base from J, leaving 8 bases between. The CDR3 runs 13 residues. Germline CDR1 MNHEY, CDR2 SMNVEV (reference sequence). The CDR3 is CASETGNTGELFF. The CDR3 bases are TGTGCCAGCGAAACAGGGAACACCGGGGAGCTGTTTTTT.